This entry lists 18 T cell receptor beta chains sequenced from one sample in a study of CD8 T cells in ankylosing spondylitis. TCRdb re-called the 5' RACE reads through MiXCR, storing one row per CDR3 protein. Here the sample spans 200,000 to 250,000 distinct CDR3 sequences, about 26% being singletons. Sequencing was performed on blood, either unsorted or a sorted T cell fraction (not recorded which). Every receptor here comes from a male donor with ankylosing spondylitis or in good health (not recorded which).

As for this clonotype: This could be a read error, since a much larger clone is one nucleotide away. This CDR3 is CASSSSGAPRFSQFF. The CDR3 DNA reads TGTGCCAGCAGCTCCTCAGGGGCCCCTCGTTTCTCCCAATTCTTC. The V call is TRBV5-6, the J call TRBJ2-1, with D perhaps matching TRBD1 (6 bases). This CDR3 comprises 15 residues. CDR1 SGHDT and CDR2 YYEEEE come from the germline V gene. Trimming removed 3 bases from V and 16 bases from J, with 26 bases in between.

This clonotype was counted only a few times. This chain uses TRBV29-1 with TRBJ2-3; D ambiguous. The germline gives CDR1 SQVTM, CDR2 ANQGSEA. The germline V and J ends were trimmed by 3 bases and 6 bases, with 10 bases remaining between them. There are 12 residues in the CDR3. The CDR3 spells CSVDLAFDTQYF. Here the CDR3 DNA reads TGCAGCGTTGACCTGGCGTTCGATACGCAGTATTTT.

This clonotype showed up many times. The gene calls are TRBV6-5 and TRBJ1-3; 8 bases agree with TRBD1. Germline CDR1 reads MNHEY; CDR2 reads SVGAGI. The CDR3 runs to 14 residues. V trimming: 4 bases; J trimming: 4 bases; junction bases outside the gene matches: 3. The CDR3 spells CASSWDRLGNTIYF. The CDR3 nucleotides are TGTGCCAGCAGTTGGGACAGGCTCGGAAACACCATATATTTT.

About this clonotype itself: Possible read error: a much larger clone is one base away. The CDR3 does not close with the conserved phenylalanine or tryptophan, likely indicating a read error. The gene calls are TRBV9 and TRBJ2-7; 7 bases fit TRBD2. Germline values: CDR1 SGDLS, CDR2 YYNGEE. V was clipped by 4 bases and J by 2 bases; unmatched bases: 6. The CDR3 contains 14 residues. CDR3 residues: CASSSGAGTYEQYY. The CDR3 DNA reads TGTGCCAGCAGCTCGGGAGCGGGAACCTACGAGCAGTACTAC.

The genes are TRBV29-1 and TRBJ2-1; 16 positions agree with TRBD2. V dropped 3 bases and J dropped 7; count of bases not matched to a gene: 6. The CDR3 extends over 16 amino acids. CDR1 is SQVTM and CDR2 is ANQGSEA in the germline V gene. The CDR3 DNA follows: TGCAGCGTTGACGGGGGACTAGCGGGAGGGCCGAATGAGCAGTTCTTC. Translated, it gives CSVDGGLAGGPNEQFF.

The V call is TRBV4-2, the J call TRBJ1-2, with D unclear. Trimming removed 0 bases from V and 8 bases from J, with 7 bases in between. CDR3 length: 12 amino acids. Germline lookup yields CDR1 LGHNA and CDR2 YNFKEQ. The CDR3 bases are TGTGCCAGCAGCCAAGATCGCGAGGGCTACACCTTC. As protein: CASSQDREGYTF.

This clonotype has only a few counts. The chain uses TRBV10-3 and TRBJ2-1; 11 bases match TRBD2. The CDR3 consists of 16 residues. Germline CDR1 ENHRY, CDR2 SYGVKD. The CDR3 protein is CAAGATSGGGYNEQFF. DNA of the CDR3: TGTGCAGCCGGGGCCACTAGCGGGGGAGGTTACAATGAGCAGTTCTTC.

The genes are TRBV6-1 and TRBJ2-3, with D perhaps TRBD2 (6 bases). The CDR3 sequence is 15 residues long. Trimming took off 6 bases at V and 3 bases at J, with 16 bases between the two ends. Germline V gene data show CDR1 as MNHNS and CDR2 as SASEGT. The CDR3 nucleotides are TGTGCCAGCAGCCCTTCAAAGGGAGGTACAGATACGCAGTATTTT. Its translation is CASSPSKGGTDTQYF.

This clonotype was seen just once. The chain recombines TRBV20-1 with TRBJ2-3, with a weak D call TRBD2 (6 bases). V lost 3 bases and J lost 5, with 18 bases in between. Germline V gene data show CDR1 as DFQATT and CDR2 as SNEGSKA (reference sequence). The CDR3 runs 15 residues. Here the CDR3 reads CSASADGGIVDTQYF. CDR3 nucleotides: TGCAGTGCTAGTGCTGACGGGGGAATAGTAGATACGCAGTATTTT.

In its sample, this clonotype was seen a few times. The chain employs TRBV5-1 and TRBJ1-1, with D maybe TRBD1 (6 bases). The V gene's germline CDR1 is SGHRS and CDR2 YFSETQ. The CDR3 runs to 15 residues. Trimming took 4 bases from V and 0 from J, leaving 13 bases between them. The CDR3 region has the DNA TGCGCCAGCAGCACACCGGGACAATTGAACACTGAAGCTTTCTTT. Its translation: CASSTPGQLNTEAFF.

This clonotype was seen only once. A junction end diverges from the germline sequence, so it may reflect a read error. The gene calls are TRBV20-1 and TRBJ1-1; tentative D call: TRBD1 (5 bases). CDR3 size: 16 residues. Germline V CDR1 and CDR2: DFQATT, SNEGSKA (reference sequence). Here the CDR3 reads CCARDGRTRRNTEAFF. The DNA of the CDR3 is TGCTGTGCTAGAGATGGGCGGACACGAAGGAACACTGAAGCTTTCTTT.

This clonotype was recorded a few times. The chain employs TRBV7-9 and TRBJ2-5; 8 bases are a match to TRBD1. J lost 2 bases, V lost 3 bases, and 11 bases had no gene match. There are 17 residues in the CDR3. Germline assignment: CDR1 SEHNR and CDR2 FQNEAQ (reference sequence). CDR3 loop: CASSLPRQGLPQETQYF. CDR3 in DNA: TGTGCCAGCAGCTTGCCCCGACAGGGGCTTCCTCAAGAGACCCAGTACTTC.

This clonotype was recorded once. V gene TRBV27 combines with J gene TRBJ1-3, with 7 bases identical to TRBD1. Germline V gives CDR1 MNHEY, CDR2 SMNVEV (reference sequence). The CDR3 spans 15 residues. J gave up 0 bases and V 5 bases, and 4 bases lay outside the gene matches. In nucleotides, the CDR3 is TGTGCCAGCAGTGAGGGACAGCTCTCTGGAAACACCATATATTTT. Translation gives CASSEGQLSGNTIYF.

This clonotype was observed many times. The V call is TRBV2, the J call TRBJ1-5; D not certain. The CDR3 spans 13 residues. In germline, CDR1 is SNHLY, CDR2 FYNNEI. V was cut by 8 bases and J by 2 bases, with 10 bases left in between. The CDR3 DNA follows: TGTGCCAGCGGGTTCTCGGGCAATCAGCCCCAGCATTTT. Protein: CASGFSGNQPQHF.

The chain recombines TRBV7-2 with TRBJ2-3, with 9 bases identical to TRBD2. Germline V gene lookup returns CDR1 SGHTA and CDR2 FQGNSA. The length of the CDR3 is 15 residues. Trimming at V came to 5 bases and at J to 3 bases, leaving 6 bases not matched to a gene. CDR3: CASSHGTSWTDTQYF. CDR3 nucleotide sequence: TGTGCCAGCAGCCACGGGACTAGCTGGACAGATACGCAGTATTTT.

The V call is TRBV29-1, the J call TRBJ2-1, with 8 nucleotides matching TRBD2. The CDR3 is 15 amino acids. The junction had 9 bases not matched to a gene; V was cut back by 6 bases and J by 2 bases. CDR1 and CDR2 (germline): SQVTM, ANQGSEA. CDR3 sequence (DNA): TGCAGCGTCGCCTCGAAGCGGGGGACCTACAATGAGCAGTTCTTC. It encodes CSVASKRGTYNEQFF.

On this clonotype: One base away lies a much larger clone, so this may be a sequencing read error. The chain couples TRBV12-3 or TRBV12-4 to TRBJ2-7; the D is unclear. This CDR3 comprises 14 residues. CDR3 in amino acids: CASSFERDGYKQYF. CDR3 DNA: TGTGCCAGCAGTTTCGAAAGAGACGGCTACAAGCAGTACTTC.

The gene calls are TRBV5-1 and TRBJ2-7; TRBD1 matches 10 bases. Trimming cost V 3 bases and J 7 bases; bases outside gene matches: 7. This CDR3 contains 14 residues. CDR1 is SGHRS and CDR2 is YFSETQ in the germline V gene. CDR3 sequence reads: CASSSRQGAKEQYF. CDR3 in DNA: TGCGCCAGCAGCTCTCGACAGGGGGCTAAAGAGCAGTACTTC.